This T cell receptor beta chain was recovered during a study of blood T cell repertoires in COVID-19. The V gene's germline CDR1 is WSHSY and CDR2 SAAADI. CDR3 size: 13 residues. The ends lost 7 bases at V and 5 bases at J; junction bases unmatched: 6. Cohorts were determined from participant-reported clinical history. Clones were sequenced by immunoSEQ multiplex PCR, and TCRdb holds only the in-frame ones, with some missing. The profile shows 300,000 to 400,000 clones, approximately 84% of them singletons. The chain combines TRBV10-2 with TRBJ2-5, with TRBD2 identical over 8 bases. The sample consisted of PBMCs or T cells enriched from blood (not recorded which). This receptor was identified in a woman under 40 who had recovered from COVID-19. The CDR3 protein is CASTPGGAETQYF. CDR3 sequence (DNA): TGCGCCAGCACGCCCGGGGGGGCGGAGACCCAGTACTTC.